Detailed here is one T cell receptor beta chain. Its antigen is unknown. As for time point: patch test 3, about 24 weeks after DPC sensitization. Treatment indicated: therapeutic diphenylcyclopropenone sensitization with weekly scalp DPC. This specimen belongs to a study of human T cells and chemical hapten exposure. Study-wide context: Sensitization was performed using 2% DPC on an approximately 2 cm by approximately 2 cm upper inner arm skin site.

TCRdb re-called the RACE reads through MiXCR, storing one row per CDR3 protein. The table lists about 190,000 distinct CDR3 sequences, 24% of them singletons. Findings of the study overall: As patch test score rose, PT1 expanded TCR counts tended to rise as well. The study found expanded TCRs formed significantly more large CDR3 similarity clusters than controls.

The clonotype originates from a woman in her 40s with alopecia areata. Some clones in this sample may be carry-over from other donors' samples. This specimen was whole blood, taken in connection with sensitization to the hapten diphenylcyclopropenone (DPC).

CDR3 in amino acids: CASSPPGLAFANTGELFF. The CDR3 DNA reads as TGTGCCAGCAGCCCTCCGGGACTAGCGTTCGCGAACACCGGGGAGCTGTTTTTT. V is TRBV11-1 and J is TRBJ2-2; 10 positions match TRBD2. This CDR3 has 18 amino acids. Per the germline V gene, CDR1 is SGHAT and CDR2 is FQDESV (reference sequence). V lost 5 bases, J lost 0 bases, and 9 bases stayed unmatched. Full variable domain (remainder filled in from reference TRBV11-1 and TRBJ2-2): EAEVAQSPRYKITEKSQAVAFWCDPISGHATLYWYRQILGQGPELLVQFQDESVVDDSQLPKDRFSAERLKGVDSTLKIQPAELGDSAMYLCASSPPGLAFANTGELFFGEGSRLTVL.